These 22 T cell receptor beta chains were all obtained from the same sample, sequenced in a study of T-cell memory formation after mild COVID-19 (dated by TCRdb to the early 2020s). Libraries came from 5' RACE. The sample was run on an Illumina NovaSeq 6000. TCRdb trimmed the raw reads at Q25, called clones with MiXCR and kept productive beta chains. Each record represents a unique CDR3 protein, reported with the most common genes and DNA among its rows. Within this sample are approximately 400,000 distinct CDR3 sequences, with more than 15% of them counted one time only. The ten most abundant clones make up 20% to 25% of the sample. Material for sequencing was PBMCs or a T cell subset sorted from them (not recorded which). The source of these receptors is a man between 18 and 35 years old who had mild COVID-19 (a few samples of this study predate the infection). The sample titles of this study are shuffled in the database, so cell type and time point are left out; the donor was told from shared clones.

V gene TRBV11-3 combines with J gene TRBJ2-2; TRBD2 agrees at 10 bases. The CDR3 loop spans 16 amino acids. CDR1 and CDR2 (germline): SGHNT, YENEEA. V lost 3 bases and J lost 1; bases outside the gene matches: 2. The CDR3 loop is CASSFRTSGNTGELFF. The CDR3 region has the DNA TGTGCCAGCAGCTTCCGGACTAGCGGGAACACCGGGGAGCTGTTTTTT. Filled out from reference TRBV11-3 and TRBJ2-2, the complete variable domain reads EAGVVQSPRYKIIEKKQPVAFWCNPISGHNTLYWYLQNLGQGPELLIRYENEEAVDDSQLPKDRFSAERLKGVDSTLKIQPAELGDSAVYLCASSFRTSGNTGELFFGEGSRLTVL.

The CDR3 DNA sequence: TGTGCCAGCAGTTACTCGGACGTCGCGGGGTCCTACAATGAGCAGTTCTTC. Protein product: CASSYSDVAGSYNEQFF. V gene TRBV6-2 or TRBV6-3 combines with J gene TRBJ2-1; D might be TRBD2 (6 bases). Between the trimmed V and J ends, which lost 0 bases and 1 base, there was a span of 13 bases. This CDR3 spans 17 amino acids. Germline V gives CDR1 MNHEY, CDR2 SVGEGT.

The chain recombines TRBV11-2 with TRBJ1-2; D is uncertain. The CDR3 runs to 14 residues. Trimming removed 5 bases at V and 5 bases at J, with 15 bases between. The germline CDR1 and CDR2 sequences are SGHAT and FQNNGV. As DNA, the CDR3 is TGTGCCAGCAGCCCCGACCAGAGTATTTATGGCTACACCTTC. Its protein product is CASSPDQSIYGYTF.

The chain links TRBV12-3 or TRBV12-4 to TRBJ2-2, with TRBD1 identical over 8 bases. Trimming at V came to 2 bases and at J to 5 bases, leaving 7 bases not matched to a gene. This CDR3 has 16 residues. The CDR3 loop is CASSLWPGGRTGELFF. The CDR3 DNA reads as TGTGCCAGCAGTTTATGGCCAGGGGGCCGGACCGGGGAGCTGTTTTTT.

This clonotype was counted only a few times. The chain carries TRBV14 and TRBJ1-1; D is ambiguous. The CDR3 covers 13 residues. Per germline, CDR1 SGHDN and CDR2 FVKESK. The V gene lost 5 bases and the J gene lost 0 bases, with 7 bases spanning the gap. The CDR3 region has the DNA TGTGCCAGCAGCGCACACTTGAACACTGAAGCTTTCTTT. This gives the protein CASSAHLNTEAFF.

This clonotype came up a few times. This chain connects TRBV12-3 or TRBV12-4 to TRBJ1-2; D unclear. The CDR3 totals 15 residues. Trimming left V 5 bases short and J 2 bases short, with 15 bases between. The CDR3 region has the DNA TGTGCCAGCAGTCCCCGTTGGAACAGCAACTATGGCTACACCTTC. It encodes CASSPRWNSNYGYTF.

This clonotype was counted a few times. DNA for the CDR3: TGTGCCAGTAGTAGTTGGCTGAACACTGAAGCTTTCTTT. Protein: CASSSWLNTEAFF. The J gene is TRBJ1-1, the V gene TRBV19; D is unresolved. The CDR3 is 13 amino acids. V dropped 4 bases and J dropped 0 bases, with 6 bases sitting between them. Germline CDR1 is LNHDA and CDR2 is SQIVND (reference sequence).

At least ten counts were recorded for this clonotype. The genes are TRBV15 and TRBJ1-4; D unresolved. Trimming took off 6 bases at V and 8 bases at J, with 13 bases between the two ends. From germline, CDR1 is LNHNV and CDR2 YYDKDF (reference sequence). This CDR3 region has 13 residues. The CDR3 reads CATSPRTGEKLFF. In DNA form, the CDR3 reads TGTGCCACCAGTCCGAGGACGGGAGAAAAACTGTTTTTT.

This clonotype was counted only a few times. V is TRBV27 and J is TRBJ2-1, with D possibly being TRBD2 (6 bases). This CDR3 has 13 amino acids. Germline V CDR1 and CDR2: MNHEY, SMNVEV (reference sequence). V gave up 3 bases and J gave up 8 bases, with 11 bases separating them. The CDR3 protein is CASSLGREYEQFF. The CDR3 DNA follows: TGTGCCAGCAGTTTGGGTCGGGAGTATGAGCAGTTCTTC.

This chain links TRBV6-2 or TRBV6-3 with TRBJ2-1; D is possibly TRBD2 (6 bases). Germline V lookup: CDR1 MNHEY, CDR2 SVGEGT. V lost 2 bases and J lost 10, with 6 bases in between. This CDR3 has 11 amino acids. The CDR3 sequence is CASSYAGEQFF. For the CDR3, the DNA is TGTGCCAGCAGTTACGCGGGAGAGCAGTTCTTC.

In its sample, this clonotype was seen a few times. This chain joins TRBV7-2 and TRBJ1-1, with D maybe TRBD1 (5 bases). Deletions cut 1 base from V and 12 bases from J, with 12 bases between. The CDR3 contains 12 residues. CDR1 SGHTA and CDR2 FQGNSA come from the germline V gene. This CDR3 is CASSLGRGWPFF. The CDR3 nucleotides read TGTGCCAGCAGCTTAGGGCGGGGGTGGCCTTTCTTT. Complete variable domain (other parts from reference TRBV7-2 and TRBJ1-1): GAGVSQSPSNKVTEKGKDVELRCDPISGHTALYWYRQSLGQGLEFLIYFQGNSAPDKSGLPSDRFSAERTGGSVSTLTIQRTQQEDSAVYLCASSLGRGWPFFGQGTRLTVV.

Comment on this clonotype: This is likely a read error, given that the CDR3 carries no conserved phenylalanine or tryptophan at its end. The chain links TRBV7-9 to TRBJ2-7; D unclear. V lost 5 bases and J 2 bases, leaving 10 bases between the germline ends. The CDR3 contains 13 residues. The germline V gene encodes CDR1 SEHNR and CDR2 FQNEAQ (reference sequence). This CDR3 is CASSLISAYEQYL. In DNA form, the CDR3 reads TGTGCCAGCAGCCTGATATCAGCCTACGAGCAGTACTTA.

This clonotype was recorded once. DNA for the CDR3: TGTGCCAGCACCTCCCGGGGTGCAGATACGCAGTATTTT. This translates into CASTSRGADTQYF. V gene TRBV5-5 combines with J gene TRBJ2-3, with D possibly being TRBD2 (5 bases). This CDR3 has 13 residues. V dropped 6 bases and J dropped 4 bases, with 12 bases sitting between them. Germline CDR1 and CDR2: SGHKS and YYEKEE (reference sequence).

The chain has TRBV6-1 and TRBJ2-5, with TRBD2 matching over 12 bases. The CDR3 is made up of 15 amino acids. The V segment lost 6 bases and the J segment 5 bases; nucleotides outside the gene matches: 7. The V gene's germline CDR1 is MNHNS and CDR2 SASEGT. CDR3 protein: CASRLAGGPRETQYF. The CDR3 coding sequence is TGTGCCAGCAGGCTAGCGGGGGGGCCGCGGGAGACCCAGTACTTC.

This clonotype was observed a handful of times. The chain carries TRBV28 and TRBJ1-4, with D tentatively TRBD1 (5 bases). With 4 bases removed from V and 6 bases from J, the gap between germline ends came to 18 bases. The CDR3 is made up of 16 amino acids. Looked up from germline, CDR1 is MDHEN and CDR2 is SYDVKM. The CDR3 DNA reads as TGTGCCAGCAGTTCGCTCGGGGCAGGGAGTCATGAAAAACTGTTTTTT. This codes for CASSSLGAGSHEKLFF.

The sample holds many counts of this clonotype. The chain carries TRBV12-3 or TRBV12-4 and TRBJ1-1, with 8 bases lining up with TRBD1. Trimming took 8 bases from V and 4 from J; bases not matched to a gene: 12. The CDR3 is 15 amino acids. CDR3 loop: CASSSGGSTTTEAFF. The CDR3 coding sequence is TGTGCCAGCTCATCAGGGGGCTCGACCACCACTGAAGCTTTCTTT.

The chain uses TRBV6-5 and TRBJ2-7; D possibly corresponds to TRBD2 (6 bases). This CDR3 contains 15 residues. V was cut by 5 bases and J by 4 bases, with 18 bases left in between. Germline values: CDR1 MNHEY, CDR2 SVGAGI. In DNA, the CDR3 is TGTGCCAGCAGTCGAATTCCTGCCGGGGGTTACGAGCAGTACGTC. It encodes CASSRIPAGGYEQYV.

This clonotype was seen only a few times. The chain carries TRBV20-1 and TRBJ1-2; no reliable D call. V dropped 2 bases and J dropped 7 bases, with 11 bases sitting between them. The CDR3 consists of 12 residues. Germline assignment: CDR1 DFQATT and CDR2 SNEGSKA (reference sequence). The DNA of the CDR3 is TGCAGTGCTAGAACCCCCCTCGGTGGCTACACCTTC. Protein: CSARTPLGGYTF.

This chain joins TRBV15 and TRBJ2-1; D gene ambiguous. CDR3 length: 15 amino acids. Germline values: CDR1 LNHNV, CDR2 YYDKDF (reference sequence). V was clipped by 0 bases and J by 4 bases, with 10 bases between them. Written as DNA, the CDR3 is TGTGCCACCAGCAGAGATCTACGTAAATACAATGAGCAGTTCTTC. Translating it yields CATSRDLRKYNEQFF.

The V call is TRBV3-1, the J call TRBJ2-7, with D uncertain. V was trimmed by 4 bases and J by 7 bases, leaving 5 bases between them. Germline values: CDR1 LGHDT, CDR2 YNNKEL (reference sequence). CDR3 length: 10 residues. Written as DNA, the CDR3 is TGTGCCAGCAGCCCCCGGGAGCAGTACGTC. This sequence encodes CASSPREQYV.

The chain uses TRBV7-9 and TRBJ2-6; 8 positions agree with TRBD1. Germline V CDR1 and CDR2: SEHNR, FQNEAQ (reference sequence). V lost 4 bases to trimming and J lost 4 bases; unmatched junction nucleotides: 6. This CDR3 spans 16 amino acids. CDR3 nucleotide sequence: TGTGCCAGCAGCTCGGTCAGGGGGCACGGGGCCAACGTCCTGACTTTC. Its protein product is CASSSVRGHGANVLTF.

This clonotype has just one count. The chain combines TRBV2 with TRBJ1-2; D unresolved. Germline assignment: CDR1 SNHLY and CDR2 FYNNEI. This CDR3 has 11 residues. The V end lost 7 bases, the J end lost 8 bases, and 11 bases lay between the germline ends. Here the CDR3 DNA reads TGTGCCAGCAATAGGGAGAAAGGCTACACCTTC. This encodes CASNREKGYTF.